The next 29 T cell receptor beta chains were all read from a single sample in a study of T cell changes during pregnancy in multiple sclerosis. TCRdb's copy holds only in-frame clones and misses some; the assay was immunoSEQ multiplex PCR. The sample contains over 60,000 clones, roughly 89% of which appear only once. The sample was peripheral blood, taken in the third trimester of pregnancy. These receptors came from a female donor in good health, enrolled as a control in a pregnancy study.

The J gene is TRBJ2-7, the V gene TRBV5-1; D is uncertain. Looked up from germline, CDR1 is SGHRS and CDR2 is YFSETQ. The CDR3 contains 12 residues. The V end lost 3 bases, the J end lost 6 bases, and 10 bases lay between the germline ends. The CDR3 reads CASSSEFFEQYF. In DNA, the CDR3 is TGCGCCAGCAGCTCCGAGTTCTTCGAGCAGTACTTC.

The V call is TRBV5-6, the J call TRBJ2-7; 9 nucleotides line up with TRBD1. This CDR3 has 15 residues. V lost 4 bases to trimming and J lost 2 bases; unmatched junction nucleotides: 7. Germline loops: CDR1 SGHDT, CDR2 YYEEEE. For the CDR3, the DNA is TGTGCCAGCAGCCTGGGGACAGGGATAACCTACGAGCAGTACTTC. The encoded protein is CASSLGTGITYEQYF.

This sequence joins TRBV7-2 and TRBJ2-5; 9 bases are shared with TRBD2. Trimming at V came to 2 bases and at J to 0 bases, leaving 4 bases not matched to a gene. CDR1 is SGHTA, CDR2 FQGNSA, per germline. The CDR3 length is 16 residues. The CDR3 DNA is TGTGCCAGCAGCTTATTCGCGGGAGGGTACCAAGAGACCCAGTACTTC. Its translation is CASSLFAGGYQETQYF.

The J gene is TRBJ2-7, the V gene TRBV14; TRBD1 matches at 10 bases. Germline trimming cut 0 bases from V and 2 bases from J; bases unmatched to any gene: 7. Germline V gene lookup returns CDR1 SGHDN and CDR2 FVKESK. This CDR3 contains 17 residues. DNA for the CDR3: TGTGCCAGCAGCCAAGAATGGGGGACAGGGGCCCCCTACGAGCAGTACTTC. This gives the protein CASSQEWGTGAPYEQYF.

This clone appeared a single time. The chain combines TRBV7-6 with TRBJ2-7; D may be TRBD2 (6 bases). The V gene lost 4 bases and the J gene lost 5 bases, with 9 bases spanning the gap. CDR1 and CDR2 from the germline V gene are SGHVS and FNYEAQ. CDR3 length: 12 residues. CDR3 sequence (DNA): TGTGCCAGCAGCTCAGGGAGGAACGAGCAGTACTTC. It encodes CASSSGRNEQYF.

The V and J genes are TRBV5-1 and TRBJ2-5, with TRBD1 matching 8 bases. The trim removed 1 base at V and 1 base at J, leaving 0 bases unmatched. Germline-derived CDR1 and CDR2 are SGHRS and YFSETQ. The CDR3 loop spans 14 amino acids. CDR3 residues: CASSLTGGQETQYF. For the CDR3, the DNA is TGCGCCAGCAGCTTGACAGGGGGCCAAGAGACCCAGTACTTC.

The chain has TRBV30 and TRBJ1-1, with D possibly matching TRBD1 (5 bases). Per germline, CDR1 GTSNPN and CDR2 SVGIG (reference sequence). The V end lost 4 bases, the J end lost 1 base, and 13 bases lay between the germline ends. This CDR3 comprises 14 residues. CDR3 loop: CAWIIGQPNTEAFF. CDR3 sequence (DNA): TGTGCCTGGATCATTGGACAACCGAACACTGAAGCTTTCTTT.

CDR3: CASSSPSGGTYEQYF. The CDR3 DNA reads TGTGCCAGCAGCTCCCCTAGCGGGGGAACCTACGAGCAGTACTTC. The chain couples TRBV7-9 to TRBJ2-7; 10 nucleotides match TRBD2. Germline V lookup: CDR1 SEHNR, CDR2 FQNEAQ (reference sequence). This CDR3 contains 15 residues. V gave up 4 bases and J gave up 2 bases; unmatched junction bases: 5.

V gene TRBV7-9 combines with J gene TRBJ1-4, with 7 positions matching TRBD1. The length of the CDR3 is 15 residues. The J segment lost 4 bases and the V segment lost 4 bases, leaving 6 bases of the junction unmatched. Germline CDR1 SEHNR, CDR2 FQNEAQ (reference sequence). The CDR3 nucleotides are TGTGCCAGCAGCTCATCCGGGACAGATAATGAAAAACTGTTTTTT. Its translation: CASSSSGTDNEKLFF. The complete variable domain, with remaining parts taken from reference TRBV7-9 and TRBJ1-4, reads DTGVSQNPRHKITKRGQNVTFRCDPISEHNRLYWYRQTLGQGPEFLTYFQNEAQLEKSRLLSDRFSAERPKGSFSTLEIQRTEQGDSAMYLCASSSSGTDNEKLFFGSGTQLSVL.

The chain has TRBV10-2 and TRBJ2-7; TRBD2 matches at 12 bases. The CDR3 runs to 15 residues. CDR1 and CDR2 from the germline V gene are WSHSY and SAAADI. The ends lost 6 bases at V and 5 bases at J; junction bases unmatched: 8. The chain's CDR3 is CASSATSGRFHEQYF. DNA of the CDR3: TGCGCCAGCAGCGCCACTAGCGGGAGGTTCCACGAGCAGTACTTC.

V gene TRBV6-5 combines with J gene TRBJ1-4, with D perhaps matching TRBD1 (6 bases). With 6 bases removed from V and 0 bases from J, the gap between germline ends came to 8 bases. The CDR3 spans 14 residues. Germline V gene sequence: CDR1 MNHEY, CDR2 SVGAGI. CDR3 sequence reads: CASRGQATNEKLFF. CDR3 in DNA: TGTGCCAGCAGGGGACAAGCAACTAATGAAAAACTGTTTTTT.

The V gene is TRBV7-2, the J gene TRBJ2-2, with 10 nucleotides matching TRBD1. After removal of 2 bases from V and 5 bases from J, the junction contained 2 bases not matched to a gene. Germline CDR1 SGHTA, CDR2 FQGNSA. This CDR3 region has 15 residues. The CDR3 DNA reads as TGTGCCAGCAGCTTAAGACAGGGGGCTACCGGGGAGCTGTTTTTT. Protein sequence: CASSLRQGATGELFF.

This clone is a singleton in its sample. This chain uses TRBV25-1 with TRBJ1-2, with D tentatively TRBD1 (6 bases). V shed 4 bases and J shed 8 bases, with 8 bases lying between them. Germline V gene sequence: CDR1 MGHDK, CDR2 SYGVNS. The CDR3 loop spans 11 amino acids. Written as DNA, the CDR3 is TGTGCCAGCAGTGGGGGGCCGGGCTACACCTTC. Its translation is CASSGGPGYTF.

J is TRBJ1-2 and V is TRBV5-1, with D perhaps matching TRBD1 (6 bases). V shed 2 bases and J shed 4 bases, with 12 bases lying between them. Germline V lookup: CDR1 SGHRS, CDR2 YFSETQ. The CDR3 extends over 14 amino acids. The CDR3 sequence: CASSLRTDGYGYTF. The CDR3 bases are TGCGCCAGCAGCTTACGGACAGACGGCTATGGCTACACCTTC. Full variable domain (remainder filled in from reference TRBV5-1 and TRBJ1-2): KAGVTQTPRYLIKTRGQQVTLSCSPISGHRSVSWYQQTPGQGLQFLFEYFSETQRNKGNFPGRFSGRQFSNSRSEMNVSTLELGDSALYLCASSLRTDGYGYTFGSGTRLTVV.

The chain joins TRBV19 to TRBJ1-4; a weak D match, TRBD1 (5 bases). The CDR3 has 12 residues. Germline CDR1 and CDR2: LNHDA and SQIVND (reference sequence). Trimming stripped 9 bases from V and 7 bases from J, with 12 bases between. This chain's CDR3 is CASRMGGEKLFF. The CDR3 bases are TGTGCCAGCCGGATGGGGGGTGAAAAACTGTTTTTT.

The rearrangement uses TRBV29-1 and TRBJ2-7; D not certain. Germline CDR1 is SQVTM and CDR2 is ANQGSEA. The CDR3 consists of 13 residues. The V end lost 3 bases, the J end lost 3 bases, and 12 bases lay between the germline ends. This chain's CDR3 is CSVEASPLYEQYF. The CDR3 DNA sequence: TGCAGCGTTGAGGCATCCCCCCTCTACGAGCAGTACTTC.

This chain joins TRBV9 and TRBJ1-2, with D unclear. This CDR3 is 13 amino acids long. The germline V gene has CDR1 SGDLS and CDR2 YYNGEE. V lost 3 bases and J lost 6, with 12 bases in between. CDR3: CASSAPEYHGYTF. DNA for the CDR3: TGTGCCAGCAGCGCCCCCGAGTATCATGGCTACACCTTC.

V and J are TRBV25-1 and TRBJ2-1; D might be TRBD1 (6 bases). This CDR3 is built from 12 residues. The ends were cut back, 6 bases at V and 5 bases at J, with 8 bases in the middle. CDR1 and CDR2 (germline): MGHDK, SYGVNS. CDR3 amino acids: CASRGDNNEQFF. In DNA form, the CDR3 reads TGTGCCAGCAGGGGGGACAACAATGAGCAGTTCTTC. Based on the CDR3 plus reference TRBV25-1 and TRBJ2-1, the full variable domain is EADIYQTPRYLVIGTGKKITLECSQTMGHDKMYWYQQDPGMELHLIHYSYGVNSTEKGDLSSESTVSRIRTEHFPLTLESARPSHTSQYLCASRGDNNEQFFGPGTRLTVL.

CDR3 DNA sequence: TGTGCCAGCAGCCTTCGGACAGGTTGGGGCCAAGAGACCCAGTACTTC. This encodes CASSLRTGWGQETQYF. V usage is TRBV28 and J usage is TRBJ2-5, with 7 bases fitting TRBD1. V shed 6 bases, J shed 1 base, and the junction held 11 bases outside the gene matches. CDR1 MDHEN and CDR2 SYDVKM come from the germline V gene. The CDR3 spans 16 residues.

V usage is TRBV6-6 and J usage is TRBJ1-1, with TRBD1 matching over 7 bases. The CDR3 extends over 16 amino acids. The ends lost 2 bases at V and 1 base at J; junction bases unmatched: 7. Germline values: CDR1 MNHNY, CDR2 SVGAGI (reference sequence). This CDR3 is CASSYVFGDRNTEAFF. The CDR3 DNA follows: TGTGCCAGCAGTTACGTATTCGGGGACAGGAACACTGAAGCTTTCTTT.

The chain is built from TRBV6-6 and TRBJ1-2, with a possible D match to TRBD1 (5 bases). The V gene's germline CDR1 is MNHNY and CDR2 SVGAGI (reference sequence). V gave up 6 bases and J gave up 1 base, with 9 bases separating them. CDR3 length equals 13 residues. The CDR3 spells CASSPDSNYGYTF. The CDR3 DNA reads TGTGCCAGCAGCCCAGACAGTAACTATGGCTACACCTTC.

The chain has TRBV19 and TRBJ1-5, with D uncertain. V was cut by 7 bases and J by 6 bases, with 10 bases left in between. The CDR3 runs to 12 residues. Germline V CDR1 and CDR2: LNHDA, SQIVND (reference sequence). CDR3 in DNA: TGTGCCAGTACAGACATGGGTCAGCCCCAGCATTTT. Its translation: CASTDMGQPQHF.

The chain recombines TRBV5-5 with TRBJ1-6; D uncertain. This CDR3 contains 16 residues. Trimming shortened V by 1 base and J by 6 bases, and 14 bases separated the two germline ends. CDR1 SGHKS and CDR2 YYEKEE come from the germline V gene (reference sequence). The CDR3 DNA is TGTGCCAGCAGCTTGAGAGGGCCCGAAGTTAATTCACCCCTCCACTTT. It encodes CASSLRGPEVNSPLHF.

The chain uses TRBV7-9 and TRBJ2-1; 10 bases are a match to TRBD2. This CDR3 spans 19 amino acids. CDR1 SEHNR and CDR2 FQNEAQ come from the germline V gene (reference sequence). The ends lost 3 bases at V and 6 bases at J; junction bases unmatched: 17. CDR3 bases: TGTGCCAGCAGCTTCCTTGGGACTAGCGTTAACCTGAGGTCCAATGAGCAGTTCTTC. Residues: CASSFLGTSVNLRSNEQFF.

The DNA for the CDR3 is TGTGCCAGCAGTGGGAAAGAGAGGTCTTACCAGGGCGAGCAGTACTTC. Its translation: CASSGKERSYQGEQYF. The genes are TRBV2 and TRBJ2-7; the D gene is possibly TRBD1 (5 bases). Between the trimmed V and J ends, which lost 4 bases and 6 bases, there was a span of 22 bases. CDR3 length equals 16 residues. The germline V gene encodes CDR1 SNHLY and CDR2 FYNNEI.

This chain links TRBV29-1 with TRBJ2-3; 8 positions agree with TRBD1. V shed 4 bases, J shed 2 bases, and the junction held 5 bases outside the gene matches. CDR1 and CDR2 from the germline V gene are SQVTM and ANQGSEA. CDR3 size: 14 residues. CDR3 sequence: CSVVQGGFTDTQYF. CDR3 coding DNA: TGCAGCGTTGTACAGGGGGGTTTCACAGATACGCAGTATTTT.

The rearrangement joins TRBV10-2 to TRBJ2-5; 7 positions match TRBD2. The DNA end is more similar to TRBJ2-7, so the J call may be wrong. This CDR3 has 13 amino acids. Germline loops: CDR1 WSHSY, CDR2 SAAADI. This CDR3 reads CASMGGSGYEQYF. The CDR3 DNA sequence: TGCGCCAGCATGGGAGGGTCGGGCTACGAGCAGTACTTC.

The rearrangement joins TRBV7-8 to TRBJ2-7; 9 bases match TRBD2. V dropped 5 bases and J dropped 1; count of bases not matched to a gene: 9. This CDR3 has 16 residues. Germline lookup yields CDR1 SGHVS and CDR2 FQNEAQ. The DNA for the CDR3 is TGTGCCAGCAGCCCAGAACTAGCGGGTATGTCCTACGAGCAGTACTTC. Its protein product is CASSPELAGMSYEQYF.

The chain couples TRBV21-1 to TRBJ2-5; the table's TRBD1 call for D was not verified on the DNA. TRBV21-1 represents a pseudogene. CDR3 length: 17 amino acids. Here the CDR3 reads CASSKLSPGTELETQYF. CDR3 DNA: TGTGCCAGCAGCAAACTTTCTCCCGGGACAGAATTGGAGACCCAGTACTTC.